Below, 30 T cell receptor beta chains from the same sample are listed, as sequenced in a study of T cell responses to AZD1222 COVID-19 vaccine. Profiling relied on immunoSEQ multiplex PCR, and the TCRdb table lists in-frame clones only, not all of them. The sample carries 100,000 to 120,000 clones, more than 75% recorded once. Here the sequenced sample was peripheral blood, taken on day 0 of AZD1222 vaccination. These receptor sequences come from an adult in good health.

There are a few counts of this clone. CDR3: CASSQAGTGVEKLFF. Here the CDR3 DNA reads TGTGCCAGCAGCCAGGCCGGGACCGGTGTGGAAAAACTGTTTTTT. The chain joins TRBV7-9 to TRBJ1-4, with a possible D match to TRBD1 (5 bases). The CDR3 is 15 amino acids. The germline V and J ends were trimmed by 5 bases and 8 bases, with 18 bases remaining between them. The germline gives CDR1 SEHNR, CDR2 FQNEAQ (reference sequence).

The V and J genes are TRBV7-2 and TRBJ1-5, with a tentative D call TRBD1 (5 bases). V was cut by 5 bases and J by 9 bases, with 14 bases left in between. The V gene's germline CDR1 is SGHTA and CDR2 FQGNSA. The length of the CDR3 is 13 residues. The CDR3 nucleotides are TGTGCCAGCAGCCCTTCCGGGGCGGGGCCCCAGCATTTT. This translates into CASSPSGAGPQHF. The whole variable domain, filled in from reference TRBV7-2 and TRBJ1-5, reads GAGVSQSPSNKVTEKGKDVELRCDPISGHTALYWYRQSLGQGLEFLIYFQGNSAPDKSGLPSDRFSAERTGGSVSTLTIQRTQQEDSAVYLCASSPSGAGPQHFGDGTRLSIL.

V gene TRBV7-9 combines with J gene TRBJ2-5; 12 bases map to TRBD2. Germline V gene lookup returns CDR1 SEHNR and CDR2 FQNEAQ (reference sequence). V was clipped by 3 bases and J by 5 bases; unmatched bases: 4. The CDR3 is made up of 15 amino acids. CDR3: CASSFLAGGQETQYF. CDR3 bases: TGTGCCAGCAGCTTCCTAGCGGGGGGGCAGGAGACCCAGTACTTC. Together with reference TRBV7-9 and TRBJ2-5, the CDR3 gives the full variable domain: DTGVSQNPRHKITKRGQNVTFRCDPISEHNRLYWYRQTLGQGPEFLTYFQNEAQLEKSRLLSDRFSAERPKGSFSTLEIQRTEQGDSAMYLCASSFLAGGQETQYFGPGTRLLVL.

This chain uses TRBV30 with TRBJ1-1; possible D gene TRBD1, 5 bases. The V end lost 3 bases, the J end lost 7 bases, and 6 bases lay between the germline ends. The CDR3 runs to 10 residues. From germline, CDR1 is GTSNPN and CDR2 SVGIG (reference sequence). The CDR3 reads CAWRQVEAFF. Written as DNA, the CDR3 is TGTGCCTGGAGACAGGTTGAAGCTTTCTTT.

This sequence joins TRBV12-3 or TRBV12-4 and TRBJ2-7; D might be TRBD2 (6 bases). This CDR3 is built from 13 residues. V dropped 3 bases and J dropped 12 bases, with 18 bases sitting between them. The CDR3 loop reads CASSFPPGPGVYF. The CDR3 region has the DNA TGTGCCAGCAGTTTCCCCCCCGGGCCGGGAGTGTACTTC.

This clone was counted once. This rearrangement joins TRBV6-2 or TRBV6-3 to TRBJ2-5, with TRBD2 matching 14 bases. CDR1 MNHEY and CDR2 SVGEGT come from the germline V gene. Losses at the gene ends were 6 bases for V and 5 bases for J; bases not matched to a gene: 8. This CDR3 comprises 16 residues. The CDR3 bases are TGTGCCAGCAGCTATGGACTAGCGGGGGGTGACGAGACCCAGTACTTC. Its protein is CASSYGLAGGDETQYF.

This clone came up a few times. As DNA, the CDR3 is TGTGCCAGCAGCTTTGGGTATAACACTGAAGCTTTCTTT. The encoded protein is CASSFGYNTEAFF. V is TRBV5-5 and J is TRBJ1-1; D is unresolved. CDR3 length: 13 residues. The V and J ends lost 2 bases and 2 bases respectively, with 7 bases between them. The germline CDR1 and CDR2 sequences are SGHKS and YYEKEE (reference sequence). Combining the CDR3 with reference TRBV5-5 and TRBJ1-1 gives the whole variable domain DAGVTQSPTHLIKTRGQQVTLRCSPISGHKSVSWYQQVLGQGPQFIFQYYEKEERGRGNFPDRFSARQFPNYSSELNVNALLLGDSALYLCASSFGYNTEAFFGQGTRLTVV.

This clone appeared once. The chain employs TRBV6-5 and TRBJ1-2, with TRBD1 matching over 7 bases. This CDR3 comprises 13 residues. The germline V gene encodes CDR1 MNHEY and CDR2 SVGAGI. The V and J ends lost 8 bases and 2 bases, in that order; junction bases with no gene match: 5. The CDR3 here is CASRDSVNYGYTF. The DNA of the CDR3 is TGTGCCAGCCGGGACAGTGTAAACTATGGCTACACCTTC.

V usage is TRBV4-3 and J usage is TRBJ2-7, with TRBD1 identical over 7 bases. Looked up from germline, CDR1 is LGHNA and CDR2 is YSLEER. The length of the CDR3 is 13 residues. Losses at the gene ends were 2 bases for V and 4 bases for J; bases not matched to a gene: 2. The CDR3 here is CASSQKQGYEQYF. The CDR3 nucleotides read TGCGCCAGCAGCCAAAAACAGGGGTACGAGCAGTACTTC.

V usage is TRBV19 and J usage is TRBJ2-2, with D perhaps TRBD2 (5 bases). CDR1 and CDR2 from the germline V gene are LNHDA and SQIVND (reference sequence). The CDR3 extends over 15 amino acids. V was clipped by 6 bases and J by 4 bases, with 15 bases between them. CDR3 protein: CASSPSWRTTGELFF. The CDR3, as DNA: TGTGCCAGTAGCCCGAGTTGGAGGACCACCGGGGAGCTGTTTTTT. The full variable domain, with the rest looked up from reference TRBV19 and TRBJ2-2, is DGGITQSPKYLFRKEGQNVTLSCEQNLNHDAMYWYRQDPGQGLRLIYYSQIVNDFQKGDIAEGYSVSREKKESFPLTVTSAQKNPTAFYLCASSPSWRTTGELFFGEGSRLTVL.

The CDR3 region is CASSQLTASYGYTF. The CDR3 DNA reads TGCGCCAGCAGCCAGTTGACGGCCTCCTATGGCTACACCTTC. The V call is TRBV5-1, the J call TRBJ1-2, with no clear D. The CDR3 totals 14 residues. The germline V gene encodes CDR1 SGHRS and CDR2 YFSETQ. V was cut by 4 bases and J by 4 bases, with 14 bases left in between.

The chain links TRBV9 to TRBJ1-1; 8 nucleotides agree with TRBD1. CDR1 is SGDLS and CDR2 is YYNGEE in the germline V gene. The V and J ends lost 7 bases and 0 bases, in that order; junction bases with no gene match: 8. The CDR3 has 15 residues. The DNA of the CDR3 is TGTGCCAGCGGGACAGGAGTGGGGATGAACACTGAAGCTTTCTTT. It specifies CASGTGVGMNTEAFF.

The genes are TRBV6-5 and TRBJ2-3; 8 nucleotides line up with TRBD2. The CDR3 loop spans 15 amino acids. The V segment lost 2 bases and the J segment 3 bases; nucleotides outside the gene matches: 4. Germline CDR1 and CDR2: MNHEY and SVGAGI. CDR3 DNA sequence: TGTGCCAGCAGTTACGGGACTAGGGGTACAGATACGCAGTATTTT. This gives the protein CASSYGTRGTDTQYF.

This clone was recorded once. The chain uses TRBV10-2 and TRBJ1-2, with TRBD1 matching 11 bases. Germline V gives CDR1 WSHSY, CDR2 SAAADI. The V and J ends lost 6 bases and 2 bases, in that order; junction bases with no gene match: 11. The CDR3 has 17 amino acids. For the CDR3, the DNA is TGCGCCAGCAGCCACGGAGGGACAGGGGGATCGAACTATGGCTACACCTTC. Translating it yields CASSHGGTGGSNYGYTF.

V gene TRBV6-1 combines with J gene TRBJ2-3, with D perhaps matching TRBD1 (6 bases). V lost 0 bases to trimming and J lost 4 bases, with 8 bases between them. The CDR3 covers 14 residues. Germline CDR1 MNHNS, CDR2 SASEGT. The DNA for the CDR3 is TGTGCCAGCAGTGAAGCCTCAGGGGCAGATACGCAGTATTTT. Translating it yields CASSEASGADTQYF.

A word on this clone: No DNA is shown, since the ends of the CDR3 on it are uncertain; the CDR3 is the one TCRdb lists. The CDR3 spells CASSLVGYGTGGLFKFF. J is TRBJ2-1 and V is TRBV11-2; TRBD1, as called in the table, went unchecked against the DNA. Per germline, CDR1 SGHAT and CDR2 FQNNGV. Inclusive of both ends, the CDR3 amounts to 17 amino acids.

This clone was counted a single time. V usage is TRBV6-5 and J usage is TRBJ2-7; D call uncertain. V lost 0 bases and J lost 4, with 10 bases in between. This CDR3 spans 14 amino acids. Germline assignment: CDR1 MNHEY and CDR2 SVGAGI. The CDR3 protein is CASSYSGRAYEQYF. CDR3 bases: TGTGCCAGCAGTTACTCGGGAAGGGCATACGAGCAGTACTTC.

The chain links TRBV27 to TRBJ2-7, with D perhaps TRBD1 or TRBD2 (5 bases each). This CDR3 comprises 16 residues. V was trimmed by 4 bases and J by 2 bases, leaving 18 bases between them. CDR1 is MNHEY and CDR2 is SMNVEV in the germline V gene (reference sequence). CDR3 sequence reads: CASSSQRSGTTYEQYF. In DNA form, the CDR3 reads TGTGCCAGCAGTTCCCAACGCTCCGGGACCACCTACGAGCAGTACTTC.

This chain links TRBV28 with TRBJ2-1, with D unresolved. Per germline, CDR1 MDHEN and CDR2 SYDVKM. CDR3 size: 15 residues. The V gene lost 3 bases and the J gene lost 4 bases, with 13 bases spanning the gap. The CDR3 nucleotides are TGTGCCAGCAGTTTCAAATCCGTTTTGTACAATGAGCAGTTCTTC. It encodes CASSFKSVLYNEQFF.

This clone was counted between two and nine times. The chain uses TRBV19 and TRBJ1-6; weak D call: TRBD1 (5 bases). The germline V and J ends were trimmed by 4 bases and 14 bases, with 18 bases remaining between them. Germline-derived CDR1 and CDR2 are LNHDA and SQIVND (reference sequence). The CDR3 runs to 14 residues. The CDR3 here is CASSKGTVGPALHF. In nucleotides, the CDR3 is TGTGCCAGTAGTAAGGGGACGGTGGGCCCCGCCCTCCACTTT.

The chain is built from TRBV7-8 and TRBJ1-2; 7 nucleotides line up with TRBD1. In germline, CDR1 is SGHVS, CDR2 FQNEAQ. There are 15 residues in the CDR3. V trimming: 5 bases; J trimming: 4 bases; junction bases outside the gene matches: 10. This chain's CDR3 is CASSPGGEVIYGYTF. The CDR3 DNA reads as TGTGCCAGCAGCCCAGGGGGGGAAGTTATCTATGGCTACACCTTC.

The rearrangement uses TRBV3-1 (or the pseudogene TRBV3-2) and TRBJ1-3, with D unresolved. CDR3 length: 15 amino acids. CDR1 LGHDT and CDR2 YNNKEL come from the germline V gene (reference sequence). Trimming removed 0 bases at V and 4 bases at J, with 10 bases between. The CDR3 loop is CASSQDGLSGNTIYF. CDR3 DNA sequence: TGTGCCAGCAGCCAAGACGGGCTGTCGGGAAACACCATATATTTT.

The rearrangement links TRBV20-1 to TRBJ2-7; 7 bases agree with TRBD1. V dropped 3 bases and J dropped 4; count of bases not matched to a gene: 9. Germline V gene data show CDR1 as DFQATT and CDR2 as SNEGSKA (reference sequence). The CDR3 spans 14 residues. The DNA for the CDR3 is TGCAGTGCTAGTCTTCCGGGACAGCGGTACGAGCAGTACTTC. It specifies CSASLPGQRYEQYF.

CDR3 in DNA: TGTGCCAGCAGGTTCGGGTACGGGACCCAGTACTTC. It is translated as CASRFGYGTQYF. The rearrangement links TRBV14 to TRBJ2-5, with D uncertain. The germline V and J ends were trimmed by 6 bases and 7 bases, with 12 bases remaining between them. The CDR3 covers 12 residues. Germline CDR1 is SGHDN and CDR2 is FVKESK.

This clone was recorded at least ten times. This sequence joins TRBV4-3 and TRBJ2-3; TRBD1 might be the D (6 bases). The CDR3 spans 16 residues. Trimming left V 0 bases short and J 1 base short, with 11 bases between. The germline V gene encodes CDR1 LGHNA and CDR2 YSLEER. CDR3 residues: CASSQELQGGTDTQYF. The CDR3 DNA follows: TGCGCCAGCAGCCAAGAGTTACAGGGAGGCACAGATACGCAGTATTTT.

The table lists this clone with a few counts. The chain combines TRBV27 with TRBJ2-7; TRBD1 is a possible D gene (6 bases). CDR3 length equals 15 residues. Germline V lookup: CDR1 MNHEY, CDR2 SMNVEV (reference sequence). V was clipped by 3 bases and J by 2 bases, with 14 bases between them. CDR3 DNA: TGTGCCAGCAGTTTTGCCGACAGGTATACCTACGAGCAGTACTTC. It is translated as CASSFADRYTYEQYF.

This chain uses TRBV3-1 (or the pseudogene TRBV3-2) with TRBJ1-2; a weak D match, TRBD1 (6 bases). V lost 6 bases, J lost 6 bases, and 11 bases lay in between. The CDR3 totals 12 residues. CDR1 and CDR2 (germline): LGHDT, YNNKEL (reference sequence). The CDR3 spells CASSGGGNGYTF. The CDR3 nucleotides read TGTGCCAGCAGTGGAGGGGGGAATGGCTACACCTTC.

V gene TRBV18 combines with J gene TRBJ2-7; perhaps TRBD1 as D (5 bases). CDR1 is KGHSH, CDR2 LQKENI, per germline. The V end was cut by 2 bases, the J end by 0 bases, with 11 bases between. The CDR3 is 15 amino acids. CDR3 loop: CASSPTLRGSYEQYF. DNA of the CDR3: TGTGCCAGCTCACCAACCCTAAGGGGCTCCTACGAGCAGTACTTC.

This clone was seen once. The chain links TRBV7-8 to TRBJ1-1; 8 bases match TRBD1. Trimming removed 5 bases from V and 5 bases from J; junction bases left unmatched: 7. The CDR3 loop spans 14 amino acids. Germline CDR1 is SGHVS and CDR2 is FQNEAQ. CDR3 in DNA: TGTGCCAGCAGCCGTAATAGACAGGGGACTGAAGCTTTCTTT. Protein: CASSRNRQGTEAFF.

The chain uses TRBV9 and TRBJ1-1; possibly TRBD1 for D (5 bases). From germline, CDR1 is SGDLS and CDR2 YYNGEE. Deletions cut 3 bases from V and 2 bases from J, with 20 bases between. This CDR3 comprises 17 residues. The CDR3 DNA is TGTGCCAGCAGCGGATGGCCGGGGCAGACGGGCAACACTGAAGCTTTCTTT. This translates into CASSGWPGQTGNTEAFF. Full variable domain (remainder filled in from reference TRBV9 and TRBJ1-1): DSGVTQTPKHLITATGQRVTLRCSPRSGDLSVYWYQQSLDQGLQFLIQYYNGEERAKGNILERFSAQQFPDLHSELNLSSLELGDSALYFCASSGWPGQTGNTEAFFGQGTRLTVV.